These 6 T cell receptor beta chains were sequenced from one sample in a study of cytomegalovirus exposure and HLA in healthy donors. The PCR made use of 60 Vbeta and 13 Jbeta primers. The assay was immunoSEQ multiplex PCR, and TCRdb's table has in-frame clones only and misses some. Of about 100,000 clones in the sample, roughly 80% were seen once. The material sequenced was PBMCs. Receptors were obtained from a man younger than 40 in good health and CMV-seronegative.

This sequence joins TRBV6-1 and TRBJ2-3; 7 bases line up with TRBD1. CDR1 and CDR2 (germline): MNHNS, SASEGT. With 4 bases clipped from V and 11 bases from J, the junction kept 6 bases outside the gene matches. The CDR3 has 12 amino acids. The CDR3 DNA reads TGTGCCAGCAGTGGGGGGACAGTGAAGCAGTATTTT. As protein: CASSGGTVKQYF.

The rearrangement joins TRBV7-6 to TRBJ2-5; a weak D match, TRBD2 (5 bases). V lost 1 base, J lost 2 bases, and 14 bases lay in between. Germline assignment: CDR1 SGHVS and CDR2 FNYEAQ. The CDR3 spans 16 residues. The CDR3 spells CASSLGFLTGQETQYF. In DNA form, the CDR3 reads TGTGCCAGCAGCTTAGGATTTCTGACGGGACAAGAGACCCAGTACTTC.

This clone was detected only a few times. The V gene is TRBV4-2, the J gene TRBJ2-3, with 8 nucleotides matching TRBD2. The germline V gene encodes CDR1 LGHNA and CDR2 YNFKEQ. V gave up 4 bases and J gave up 4 bases; unmatched junction bases: 10. The CDR3 has 16 amino acids. The CDR3 nucleotides read TGTGCCAGCAGCCGACCGGGACTAGGAAGTGCAGATACGCAGTATTTT. This gives the protein CASSRPGLGSADTQYF.

This chain links TRBV18 with TRBJ2-5; TRBD1 aligns across 11 bases. V shed 2 bases, J shed 2 bases, and the junction held 1 base outside the gene matches. CDR1 and CDR2 (germline): KGHSH, LQKENI. The CDR3 runs to 15 residues. CDR3 nucleotides: TGTGCCAGCTCACCAGGGACAGGGGGGCAAGAGACCCAGTACTTC. It encodes CASSPGTGGQETQYF.

This clone was observed once. The gene calls are TRBV9 and TRBJ1-3; tentative D call: TRBD1 (5 bases). The length of the CDR3 is 12 residues. CDR1 and CDR2 from the germline V gene are SGDLS and YYNGEE. Between the trimmed V and J ends, which lost 7 bases and 1 base, there was a span of 6 bases. CDR3: CASQGSGNTIYF. In DNA form, the CDR3 reads TGTGCCAGCCAGGGTTCTGGAAACACCATATATTTT.

This chain links TRBV7-8 with TRBJ2-5; 12 bases align to TRBD1. Germline-derived CDR1 and CDR2 are SGHVS and FQNEAQ. The CDR3 covers 16 residues. V trimming: 5 bases; J trimming: 5 bases; junction bases outside the gene matches: 9. The CDR3 protein is CASSRGGQGASETQYF. In DNA form, the CDR3 reads TGTGCCAGCAGCCGGGGGGGACAGGGGGCTTCGGAGACCCAGTACTTC. Looking up the rest from reference TRBV7-8 and TRBJ2-5 gives the full variable domain: GAGVSQSPRYKVAKRGQDVALRCDPISGHVSLFWYQQALGQGPEFLTYFQNEAQLDKSGLPSDRFFAERPEGSVSTLKIQRTQQEDSAVYLCASSRGGQGASETQYFGPGTRLLVL.